This T cell receptor (beta chain) was retrieved from a study of cytotoxic CD8 clonotypes in ibrutinib-treated CLL. The wider study: The sample average was roughly 240,000 productive templates and 90,000 to 95,000 productive rearrangements.

Target depth was 1 in 200,000 to 1 in 1 million T cells, about 10x per clonotype. The table came from immunoSEQ multiplex PCR; TCRdb's copy has only in-frame clones and leaves some out. Of roughly 190,000 clones in the sample, about two thirds were seen once. The CDR3 covers 13 residues. V gave up 5 bases and J gave up 3 bases, with 11 bases separating them. Germline V gene sequence: CDR1 SGHAT, CDR2 FQNNGV. Here the sequenced sample was PBMCs, taken after 24 months of ibrutinib treatment. The TCR was taken from a human donor with chronic lymphocytic leukemia. The rearrangement uses TRBV11-2 and TRBJ2-7; TRBD1 or TRBD2 may be the D gene (5 bases each). This chain's CDR3 is CASSPGGNYEQYF. For the CDR3, the DNA is TGTGCCAGCAGCCCTGGGGGAAACTACGAGCAGTACTTC.